Following are 10 T cell receptor beta chains from one sample sequenced in a study of blood T cell repertoires in COVID-19. Using immunoSEQ multiplex PCR, the repertoire was profiled, and TCRdb retains in-frame clones only, with some absent. The data show about 320,000 clones, about nine tenths seen once. Sequenced: PBMCs or T cells enriched from blood (not recorded which). The source of these receptors is a woman between 18 and 30 years old who had recovered from COVID-19.

CDR3 DNA: TGTGCCAGCAGTACCCCAGGGGTTCGGACTGAAGCTTTCTTT. Translated, it gives CASSTPGVRTEAFF. This sequence joins TRBV28 and TRBJ1-1, with D maybe TRBD1 (6 bases). This CDR3 contains 14 residues. The V gene lost 5 bases and the J gene lost 5 bases, with 15 bases spanning the gap. Per the germline V gene, CDR1 is MDHEN and CDR2 is SYDVKM.

This chain links TRBV30 with TRBJ1-2; 9 bases line up with TRBD1. V lost 3 bases to trimming and J lost 4 bases; unmatched junction nucleotides: 15. Germline V CDR1 and CDR2: GTSNPN, SVGIG (reference sequence). This CDR3 region has 17 residues. CDR3 region: CAWSKYPSTGGFYGYTF. The CDR3 nucleotides read TGTGCCTGGAGCAAATACCCCTCGACAGGGGGATTCTATGGCTACACCTTC.

This clone was observed a handful of times. The J gene is TRBJ2-2, the V gene TRBV7-8; TRBD2 agrees at 9 bases. The CDR3 is made up of 18 amino acids. The J segment lost 0 bases and the V segment lost 1 base, leaving 6 bases of the junction unmatched. In germline, CDR1 is SGHVS, CDR2 FQNEAQ. The CDR3 sequence is CASSLEAGGSANTGELFF. The CDR3 DNA follows: TGTGCCAGCAGCTTAGAGGCGGGGGGGTCAGCGAACACCGGGGAGCTGTTTTTT.

J is TRBJ2-3 and V is TRBV28; a weak D match, TRBD1 (6 bases). The CDR3 extends over 18 amino acids. Germline V lookup: CDR1 MDHEN, CDR2 SYDVKM. Trimming removed 0 bases from V and 0 bases from J, with 16 bases in between. The CDR3 nucleotides are TGTGCCAGCAGTTTATGGCACAGGGACCGGTCTAGCACAGATACGCAGTATTTT. Protein: CASSLWHRDRSSTDTQYF.

A few counts support this clone. The chain recombines TRBV9 with TRBJ2-3; D is possibly TRBD2 (5 bases). With 4 bases removed from V and 2 bases from J, the gap between germline ends came to 11 bases. The CDR3 totals 14 residues. CDR1 is SGDLS, CDR2 YYNGEE, per germline. The CDR3 coding sequence is TGTGCCAGCAGCCCGCGGACTTACACAGATACGCAGTATTTT. It encodes CASSPRTYTDTQYF.

This clone came up a few times. The chain is built from TRBV28 and TRBJ2-7; D gene unclear. CDR1 and CDR2 (germline): MDHEN, SYDVKM. V was pared by 6 bases and J by 4 bases, with 7 bases between. This CDR3 is 11 amino acids long. The CDR3 region is CASSLIYEQYF. The CDR3 coding sequence is TGTGCCAGCAGCTTAATATACGAGCAGTACTTC.

This clone was detected only once. This rearrangement joins TRBV7-6 to TRBJ1-2, with no clear D. V lost 0 bases and J lost 5, with 16 bases in between. Germline CDR1 is SGHVS and CDR2 is FNYEAQ. The CDR3 has 16 residues. CDR3 in amino acids: CASSLAPGLNTYGYTF. DNA of the CDR3: TGTGCCAGCAGCTTAGCGCCCGGACTTAATACTTATGGCTACACCTTC.

The rearrangement joins TRBV28 to TRBJ1-5; D might be TRBD1 (5 bases). Germline CDR1 is MDHEN and CDR2 is SYDVKM. The ends were cut back, 2 bases at V and 7 bases at J, with 6 bases in the middle. CDR3 length equals 12 residues. This CDR3 reads CASSLGGQPQHF. CDR3 nucleotides: TGTGCCAGCAGTTTAGGGGGGCAGCCCCAGCATTTT.

This chain uses TRBV3-1 (or the pseudogene TRBV3-2) with TRBJ2-1, with TRBD1 as a possible D gene (5 bases). This CDR3 spans 18 amino acids. Germline CDR1 is LGHDT and CDR2 is YNNKEL (reference sequence). The V end was cut by 0 bases, the J end by 3 bases, with 18 bases between. The DNA of the CDR3 is TGTGCCAGCAGCCAAGAACGGGTATTCATGGGGCTCTACAATGAGCAGTTCTTC. Amino acids: CASSQERVFMGLYNEQFF.

This clone has just one count. The V call is TRBV14, the J call TRBJ1-3, with D unresolved. Germline CDR1 SGHDN, CDR2 FVKESK. Between the trimmed V and J ends, which lost 2 bases and 4 bases, there was a span of 15 bases. The length of the CDR3 is 16 residues. CDR3 bases: TGTGCCAGCAGCCAAAGGCGCGGAGTTGAGGGAAACACCATATATTTT. It encodes CASSQRRGVEGNTIYF.